This T cell receptor beta chain was found in a study of response to subunit inactivated influenza vaccine. Overall study findings and caveats: Each seasonal influenza vaccination, the authors suggested, recruits few new T cells.

The CDR3 extends over 13 amino acids. Germline V gives CDR1 MDHEN, CDR2 SYDVKM. The V segment lost 7 bases and the J segment 5 bases; nucleotides outside the gene matches: 7. One entry per CDR3 protein, called by TCRdb with MiXCR from the RT-PCR reads. The data hold some 500,000 distinct CDR3 sequences, with about 25% observed a single time. This clonotype was recorded a few times. The antigen is unknown. Sequenced here: CD4+ T cells sorted from PBMCs, sampled roughly 5 days after vaccination. This chain connects TRBV28 to TRBJ2-7; TRBD2 aligns across 8 bases. The sequence was collected from a middle-aged man who received an inactivated influenza vaccine. The CDR3 here is CASNLGTRNEQYF. CDR3 DNA sequence: TGTGCCAGCAACCTCGGGACTAGAAACGAGCAGTACTTC.